Sequencing of this T cell receptor (beta chain) was carried out in a study of blood T cell repertoires in COVID-19. In its sample, this clone was seen a few times. Assay used: immunoSEQ multiplex PCR; TCRdb lists only in-frame clones, some missing. The profile shows about 150,000 clones, around 90% of them singletons. The germline V and J ends were trimmed by 2 bases and 5 bases, with 13 bases remaining between them. The CDR3 spans 16 residues. Germline CDR1 is MDHEN and CDR2 is SYDVKM. The sequencing input was peripheral blood. The rearrangement links TRBV28 to TRBJ1-6, with D perhaps matching TRBD1 (5 bases). The sequence came from a man in his fifties or sixties with acute or convalescent COVID-19. CDR3 in amino acids: CASSLPGGLDNSPLHF. As DNA, the CDR3 is TGTGCCAGCAGTTTACCGGGGGGGTTAGATAATTCACCCCTCCACTTT.